These 21 T cell receptor beta chains were all obtained from the same sample, sequenced in a study of cytotoxic CD8 clonotypes in ibrutinib-treated CLL. Measured with immunoSEQ multiplex PCR; TCRdb has only the in-frame clones, and not every one. Of about 120,000 clones in the sample, 70% to 90% were seen once. The material was PBMCs, obtained after 24 months of ibrutinib treatment. All receptors derive from a human donor with chronic lymphocytic leukemia.

The chain is built from TRBV30 and TRBJ2-5; 7 bases agree with TRBD1. The V and J ends lost 7 bases and 4 bases, in that order; junction bases with no gene match: 9. CDR1 is GTSNPN, CDR2 SVGIG, per germline (reference sequence). The CDR3 extends over 13 amino acids. In DNA form, the CDR3 reads TGTGCCTCAACGGGGCAGGGGGTAGAGACCCAGTACTTC. Translating it yields CASTGQGVETQYF.

This chain links TRBV18 with TRBJ2-3; the D is unclear. Germline loops: CDR1 KGHSH, CDR2 LQKENI. Trimming removed 6 bases from V and 2 bases from J, with 6 bases in between. The CDR3 extends over 12 amino acids. CDR3 protein: CASSPFTDTQYF. The CDR3 nucleotides read TGTGCCAGCTCCCCCTTCACAGATACGCAGTATTTT.

The chain combines TRBV30 with TRBJ1-1, with TRBD1 identical over 8 bases. Per the germline V gene, CDR1 is GTSNPN and CDR2 is SVGIG (reference sequence). CDR3 length equals 17 residues. J gave up 4 bases and V 0 bases, and 13 bases lay outside the gene matches. CDR3 nucleotide sequence: TGTGCCTGGAGTGTCAACACAGGGGGAAGTCTCGGCACTGAAGCTTTCTTT. Translating it yields CAWSVNTGGSLGTEAFF.

This clone was counted only a few times. The J gene is TRBJ1-3, the V gene TRBV2; D ambiguous. Germline V gives CDR1 SNHLY, CDR2 FYNNEI. This CDR3 is 13 amino acids long. The V end lost 4 bases, the J end lost 5 bases, and 9 bases lay between the germline ends. The CDR3: CASSVGQRNTIYF. For the CDR3, the DNA is TGTGCCAGCAGTGTCGGCCAGAGAAACACCATATATTTT.

This chain uses TRBV18 with TRBJ2-3, with 10 bases matching TRBD2. The germline CDR1 and CDR2 sequences are KGHSH and LQKENI. The CDR3 contains 16 residues. Germline trimming cut 3 bases from V and 4 bases from J; bases unmatched to any gene: 7. The CDR3 reads CASSPSSGGLADTQYF. CDR3 DNA: TGTGCCAGCTCACCTTCTAGCGGGGGATTGGCAGATACGCAGTATTTT.

The chain carries TRBV7-9 and TRBJ2-1; TRBD2 aligns across 8 bases. This CDR3 region has 14 residues. V shed 6 bases, J shed 7 bases, and the junction held 8 bases outside the gene matches. Germline CDR1 and CDR2: SEHNR and FQNEAQ (reference sequence). The CDR3 sequence: CASRPLLAVNEQFF. The CDR3 DNA reads as TGTGCCAGCAGACCATTACTAGCGGTAAATGAGCAGTTCTTC.

This sequence joins TRBV7-2 and TRBJ1-4, with D unclear. V gave up 7 bases and J gave up 0 bases, with 12 bases separating them. CDR1 and CDR2 from the germline V gene are SGHTA and FQGNSA. The CDR3 contains 15 residues. The chain's CDR3 is CASTHGRATNEKLFF. The DNA for the CDR3 is TGTGCCAGCACCCATGGGAGGGCAACTAATGAAAAACTGTTTTTT.

This clone was seen just once. This chain connects TRBV5-1 to TRBJ2-1; D not certain. V dropped 0 bases and J dropped 5 bases, with 9 bases sitting between them. Germline V gives CDR1 SGHRS, CDR2 YFSETQ. The CDR3 consists of 14 residues. The CDR3 loop reads CASSLVAANNEQFF. In DNA form, the CDR3 reads TGCGCCAGCAGCTTGGTTGCGGCCAACAATGAGCAGTTCTTC.

The genes are TRBV28 and TRBJ2-2; D gene uncertain. With 4 bases removed from V and 6 bases from J, the gap between germline ends came to 3 bases. This CDR3 region has 11 residues. Germline CDR1 MDHEN, CDR2 SYDVKM. CDR3: CASSYAGELFF. The DNA of the CDR3 is TGTGCCAGCAGTTACGCCGGGGAGCTGTTTTTT.

V is TRBV6-6 and J is TRBJ1-4; possible D gene TRBD1, 5 bases. V was shortened by 2 bases and J by 7 bases, with 11 bases between the two germline ends. This CDR3 is built from 14 residues. The germline V gene encodes CDR1 MNHNY and CDR2 SVGAGI (reference sequence). The chain's CDR3 is CASSYLAGPEKLFF. In nucleotides, the CDR3 is TGTGCCAGCAGTTACCTCGCAGGGCCTGAAAAACTGTTTTTT.

This clone was seen just once. The chain is built from TRBV2 and TRBJ2-7; no clear D. The V gene's germline CDR1 is SNHLY and CDR2 FYNNEI. Trimming removed 6 bases at V and 5 bases at J, with 17 bases between. The CDR3 is 14 residues long. The CDR3 DNA reads TGTGCCAGCAGCTATCGACGTACCAATAACGAGCAGTACTTC. This gives the protein CASSYRRTNNEQYF.

This clone was recorded only once. The V and J genes are TRBV11-3 and TRBJ2-2; the D gene could be TRBD1 or TRBD2 (5 bases each). The CDR3 length is 11 residues. Trimming pared 5 bases from V and 7 bases from J, leaving 5 bases between. CDR1 is SGHNT and CDR2 is YENEEA in the germline V gene. The CDR3 loop is CASSGGGELFF. As DNA, the CDR3 is TGTGCCAGCAGCGGGGGCGGGGAGCTGTTTTTT.

The chain employs TRBV19 and TRBJ1-5; D unresolved. Trimming pared 6 bases from V and 0 bases from J, leaving 12 bases between. CDR1 is LNHDA, CDR2 SQIVND, per germline (reference sequence). The length of the CDR3 is 15 residues. The CDR3 sequence: CASRREVHSNQPQHF. As DNA, the CDR3 is TGTGCCAGTAGGCGGGAAGTACATAGCAATCAGCCCCAGCATTTT.

J is TRBJ1-1 and V is TRBV7-9; weak D call: TRBD1 (5 bases). Trimming stripped 3 bases from V and 2 bases from J, with 7 bases between. Germline V gene sequence: CDR1 SEHNR, CDR2 FQNEAQ (reference sequence). The CDR3 has 13 residues. This CDR3 is CASSLGENTEAFF. CDR3 nucleotides: TGTGCCAGCAGCTTGGGGGAAAACACTGAAGCTTTCTTT.

The CDR3 loop is CASSEGQGTSYNSPLHF. The CDR3 bases are TGCGCCAGCAGCGAGGGACAGGGGACCTCCTATAATTCACCCCTCCACTTT. This chain links TRBV5-1 with TRBJ1-6, with TRBD1 matching 10 bases. The CDR3 spans 17 residues. The germline V gene has CDR1 SGHRS and CDR2 YFSETQ. The J segment lost 0 bases and the V segment lost 4 bases, leaving 4 bases of the junction unmatched.

This clone was seen a handful of times. The chain recombines TRBV2 with TRBJ1-1; D not resolved. CDR3 length equals 13 residues. CDR1 and CDR2 (germline): SNHLY, FYNNEI. With 4 bases removed from V and 5 bases from J, the gap between germline ends came to 11 bases. CDR3 DNA: TGTGCCAGCAGTGGTGCGGGCTTGACTGAAGCTTTCTTT. Protein sequence: CASSGAGLTEAFF.

This chain links TRBV28 with TRBJ1-5, with D perhaps TRBD1 (5 bases). The CDR3 is 18 amino acids. The V gene's germline CDR1 is MDHEN and CDR2 SYDVKM. Trimming removed 2 bases from V and 4 bases from J, with 21 bases in between. CDR3 sequence (DNA): TGTGCCAGCAGTTTAAGGGTGCGGGGGTTAATAATAAATCAGCCCCAGCATTTT. Protein product: CASSLRVRGLIINQPQHF. Supplemented by reference TRBV28 and TRBJ1-5, the full variable domain reads DVKVTQSSRYLVKRTGEKVFLECVQDMDHENMFWYRQDPGLGLRLIYFSYDVKMKEKGDIPEGYSVSREKKERFSLILESASTNQTSMYLCASSLRVRGLIINQPQHFGDGTRLSIL.

This clone has only one observation. This chain connects TRBV10-3 to TRBJ2-2, with 10 bases matching TRBD2. The CDR3 is made up of 18 amino acids. CDR1 ENHRY and CDR2 SYGVKD come from the germline V gene. V dropped 4 bases and J dropped 5; count of bases not matched to a gene: 13. CDR3 amino acids: CAISVRWASGSVTGELFF. The CDR3 region has the DNA TGTGCCATCAGTGTCAGGTGGGCTAGCGGGAGTGTAACCGGGGAGCTGTTTTTT.

This sequence joins TRBV7-8 and TRBJ2-5, with 9 bases fitting TRBD2. The CDR3 length is 15 residues. Germline V gene data show CDR1 as SGHVS and CDR2 as FQNEAQ. V lost 3 bases and J lost 4; bases outside the gene matches: 6. The chain's CDR3 is CASSFYSGGIETQYF. CDR3 bases: TGTGCCAGCAGCTTCTATAGCGGGGGTATAGAGACCCAGTACTTC.

The chain joins TRBV11-2 to TRBJ2-7; 11 bases are a match to TRBD2. Germline CDR1 is SGHAT and CDR2 is FQNNGV. CDR3 length: 17 amino acids. V was clipped by 2 bases and J by 0 bases; unmatched bases: 6. For the CDR3, the DNA is TGTGCCAGCAGCTTAAAACCTAGCGGGAGGTACTCCTACGAGCAGTACTTC. It is translated as CASSLKPSGRYSYEQYF.

This chain joins TRBV5-1 and TRBJ2-2; the D gene is possibly TRBD1 (7 bases). Trimming took 4 bases from V and 3 from J, leaving 13 bases between them. Germline loops: CDR1 SGHRS, CDR2 YFSETQ. The CDR3 extends over 15 amino acids. The CDR3 DNA sequence: TGCGCCAGCAGCGCGGGACAGAAATACACCGGGGAGCTGTTTTTT. Its translation: CASSAGQKYTGELFF.